Shown below are 29 T cell receptor beta chains from a single sample sequenced in a study of beta chain features in type 1 diabetes. The isolated RNA, all of it, was reverse transcribed, so expressed TCRB transcripts were what got sequenced. The table came from immunoSEQ multiplex PCR; TCRdb's copy has only in-frame clones and leaves some out. The sample includes nearly 350,000 clones, roughly 8% of them seen just once. The sample taken for sequencing was central memory CD4+ T cells from blood. These receptor sequences come from a woman between 18 and 29 years old in good health.

The chain is built from TRBV28 and TRBJ2-6; tentative D call: TRBD1 (6 bases). Germline V gene data show CDR1 as MDHEN and CDR2 as SYDVKM. The CDR3 contains 18 residues. With 3 bases removed from V and 0 bases from J, the gap between germline ends came to 15 bases. The CDR3 sequence is CASSFVPGASSGANVLTF. The CDR3 bases are TGTGCCAGCAGTTTCGTCCCAGGGGCCTCCTCTGGGGCCAACGTCCTGACTTTC. Filled out from reference TRBV28 and TRBJ2-6, the complete variable domain reads DVKVTQSSRYLVKRTGEKVFLECVQDMDHENMFWYRQDPGLGLRLIYFSYDVKMKEKGDIPEGYSVSREKKERFSLILESASTNQTSMYLCASSFVPGASSGANVLTFGAGSRLTVL.

The chain links TRBV2 to TRBJ2-2; weak D call: TRBD1 (6 bases). In germline, CDR1 is SNHLY, CDR2 FYNNEI. V lost 9 bases, J lost 3 bases, and 14 bases lay in between. This CDR3 is built from 14 residues. CDR3 nucleotides: TGTGCCAGTAGGACAGAGACTTACACCGGGGAGCTGTTTTTT. Translated, it gives CASRTETYTGELFF.

V and J are TRBV9 and TRBJ2-1, with 7 bases lining up with TRBD1. Germline V lookup: CDR1 SGDLS, CDR2 YYNGEE. Unmatched junction bases numbered 9, after V lost 6 bases and J lost 0 bases. The CDR3 runs 16 residues. CDR3 sequence (DNA): TGTGCCAGCACCAAGGGGGCCGGTGGCTCCTACAATGAGCAGTTCTTC. Translated: CASTKGAGGSYNEQFF.

The chain employs TRBV4-3 and TRBJ2-5; D possibly corresponds to TRBD1 (5 bases). The CDR3 contains 14 residues. V lost 1 base and J lost 1, with 7 bases in between. Germline CDR1 and CDR2: LGHNA and YSLEER. CDR3 sequence (DNA): TGCGCCAGCAGCCAAGGGACAATCCAAGAGACCCAGTACTTC. Translation gives CASSQGTIQETQYF.

The gene calls are TRBV5-6 and TRBJ1-1, with 10 bases lining up with TRBD1. This CDR3 is built from 16 residues. V dropped 3 bases and J dropped 2; count of bases not matched to a gene: 7. In germline, CDR1 is SGHDT, CDR2 YYEEEE. The DNA for the CDR3 is TGTGCCAGCAGCTGGGGACAGGGGTTGTCTAACACTGAAGCTTTCTTT. It translates to CASSWGQGLSNTEAFF.

This chain uses TRBV7-6 with TRBJ1-2; 11 nucleotides align to TRBD1. CDR1 is SGHVS, CDR2 FNYEAQ, per germline. The trim removed 2 bases at V and 9 bases at J, leaving 5 bases unmatched. The CDR3 is 14 residues long. CDR3 coding DNA: TGTGCCAGCAGCTTATCGGACAGGGGGCGTAGCTACACCTTC. Its translation is CASSLSDRGRSYTF.

V gene TRBV7-2 combines with J gene TRBJ1-1; D is perhaps TRBD1 (6 bases). V was shortened by 5 bases and J by 3 bases, with 13 bases between the two germline ends. Germline CDR1 and CDR2: SGHTA and FQGNSA. The CDR3 has 14 amino acids. CDR3 in amino acids: CASSATGPDTEAFF. As DNA, the CDR3 is TGTGCCAGCAGCGCGACAGGCCCGGACACTGAAGCTTTCTTT.

This clone was found many times. The rearrangement joins TRBV7-2 to TRBJ2-5, with D possibly being TRBD2 (6 bases). Germline assignment: CDR1 SGHTA and CDR2 FQGNSA. Trimming pared 3 bases from V and 5 bases from J, leaving 19 bases between. The CDR3 loop spans 16 amino acids. CDR3 in DNA: TGTGCCAGCAGCTTTGGCGGGACGCGGACGAGGGAGACCCAGTACTTC. Translating gives CASSFGGTRTRETQYF.

This sequence joins TRBV7-2 and TRBJ2-1; 8 bases line up with TRBD2. V trimming: 8 bases; J trimming: 7 bases; junction bases outside the gene matches: 7. Germline lookup yields CDR1 SGHTA and CDR2 FQGNSA. This CDR3 has 13 residues. CDR3 DNA sequence: TGTGCCAGCCGTAAAGCGGGAGAGAATGAGCAGTTCTTC. Its protein product is CASRKAGENEQFF.

This clone was detected a few times. The rearrangement links TRBV6-5 to TRBJ2-1; D perhaps matches TRBD2 (5 bases). Germline loops: CDR1 MNHEY, CDR2 SVGAGI. V was cut by 6 bases and J by 6 bases, with 9 bases left in between. The CDR3 runs 12 residues. The CDR3 nucleotides are TGTGCCAGCAGCGGGATGCCCAATGAGCAGTTCTTC. Protein: CASSGMPNEQFF.

The V call is TRBV28, the J call TRBJ2-1, with TRBD2 matching over 9 bases. There are 15 residues in the CDR3. Looked up from germline, CDR1 is MDHEN and CDR2 is SYDVKM. With 5 bases clipped from V and 5 bases from J, the junction kept 7 bases outside the gene matches. CDR3 amino acids: CASSPSGTDHNEQFF. The CDR3 region has the DNA TGTGCCAGCAGTCCTAGCGGGACCGACCACAATGAGCAGTTCTTC.

This clone has more than one count but fewer than ten. This sequence joins TRBV20-1 and TRBJ2-1; D might be TRBD1 or TRBD2, each matching 5 bases. The CDR3 is 11 residues long. V was cut by 6 bases and J by 9 bases, with 12 bases left in between. Germline V lookup: CDR1 DFQATT, CDR2 SNEGSKA (reference sequence). The CDR3 DNA sequence: TGCAGTGCACATCGGGACCCTGAGCAGTTCTTC. The encoded protein is CSAHRDPEQFF.

This clone was observed a handful of times. The V call is TRBV11-3, the J call TRBJ2-5; D is unclear. The CDR3 is 15 amino acids. Trimming pared 4 bases from V and 5 bases from J, leaving 17 bases between. In germline, CDR1 is SGHNT, CDR2 YENEEA. The CDR3 spells CASSSLKGLGETQYF. Here the CDR3 DNA reads TGTGCCAGCAGCTCCCTGAAAGGGCTTGGGGAGACCCAGTACTTC. Using reference TRBV11-3 and TRBJ2-5 for the parts outside the CDR3, the full variable domain is EAGVVQSPRYKIIEKKQPVAFWCNPISGHNTLYWYLQNLGQGPELLIRYENEEAVDDSQLPKDRFSAERLKGVDSTLKIQPAELGDSAVYLCASSSLKGLGETQYFGPGTRLLVL.

Only a few counts were recorded for this clone. The chain recombines TRBV7-3 with TRBJ1-6; D uncertain. Per the germline V gene, CDR1 is SGHTA and CDR2 is FQGTGA. The CDR3 spans 15 residues. Deletions cut 2 bases from V and 8 bases from J, with 13 bases between. CDR3 in amino acids: CASSLLGQADSPLHF. As DNA, the CDR3 is TGTGCCAGCAGCTTATTAGGTCAAGCAGATTCACCCCTCCACTTT.

The gene calls are TRBV28 and TRBJ1-1; D is possibly TRBD1 (5 bases). The V and J ends lost 1 base and 6 bases respectively, with 21 bases between them. Germline V CDR1 and CDR2: MDHEN, SYDVKM. The CDR3 has 17 residues. The CDR3 region has the DNA TGTGCCAGCAGTTTATTTCCCGCCCCGGACAATCCAGCTGAAGCTTTCTTT. Its protein is CASSLFPAPDNPAEAFF.

In this sample, this clone turned up a few times. J is TRBJ1-1 and V is TRBV18; 7 bases line up with TRBD1. Trimming took 6 bases from V and 1 from J; bases not matched to a gene: 8. This CDR3 contains 15 residues. From germline, CDR1 is KGHSH and CDR2 LQKENI. The CDR3 nucleotides are TGTGCCAGCTCCCCCAGGGGGGGGCGGAACACTGAAGCTTTCTTT. Amino acids: CASSPRGGRNTEAFF.

This clone was detected only a few times. The same CDR3 is also encoded by other DNA sequences in this sample. The gene calls are TRBV29-1 and TRBJ2-1, with D unclear. This CDR3 comprises 11 residues. The germline V and J ends were trimmed by 4 bases and 4 bases, with 5 bases remaining between them. Germline values: CDR1 SQVTM, CDR2 ANQGSEA. CDR3: CSVGSYNEQFF. CDR3 nucleotides: TGCAGCGTTGGTTCGTACAATGAGCAGTTCTTC.

V gene TRBV9 combines with J gene TRBJ2-1; D is ambiguous. CDR1 and CDR2 (germline): SGDLS, YYNGEE. CDR3 length: 17 residues. The ends were cut back, 2 bases at V and 0 bases at J, with 15 bases in the middle. For the CDR3, the DNA is TGTGCCAGCAGCGTCCGGCAGGTCCTTAGCTCCTACAATGAGCAGTTCTTC. Translation: CASSVRQVLSSYNEQFF. The full variable domain, completed using reference TRBV9 and TRBJ2-1, is DSGVTQTPKHLITATGQRVTLRCSPRSGDLSVYWYQQSLDQGLQFLIQYYNGEERAKGNILERFSAQQFPDLHSELNLSSLELGDSALYFCASSVRQVLSSYNEQFFGPGTRLTVL.

This clone was recorded a few times. This chain links TRBV7-2 with TRBJ2-1, with 11 bases lining up with TRBD2. This CDR3 spans 15 amino acids. Trimming removed 1 base from V and 7 bases from J; junction bases left unmatched: 3. Germline V gene lookup returns CDR1 SGHTA and CDR2 FQGNSA. The DNA of the CDR3 is TGTGCCAGCAGCTTAGGGACTAGCGGGTGGAATGAGCAGTTCTTC. This codes for CASSLGTSGWNEQFF.

The CDR3 DNA is TGTGCCAGCAGTTACCGTCAGGGAGGGTACGAGCAGTACTTC. Translation: CASSYRQGGYEQYF. This rearrangement joins TRBV6-5 to TRBJ2-7, with 7 bases that match TRBD2. The germline CDR1 and CDR2 sequences are MNHEY and SVGAGI. This CDR3 has 14 residues. Trimming took 2 bases from V and 4 from J; bases not matched to a gene: 5.

The gene calls are TRBV29-1 and TRBJ2-1; TRBD2 matches 13 bases. J gave up 2 bases and V 6 bases, and 10 bases lay outside the gene matches. The CDR3 has 17 residues. The germline CDR1 and CDR2 sequences are SQVTM and ANQGSEA. In nucleotides, the CDR3 is TGCAGCGTCCGCGGGACTAGCGGGAACACGGCCTACAATGAGCAGTTCTTC. Protein product: CSVRGTSGNTAYNEQFF.

This clone occurred a few times. V usage is TRBV19 and J usage is TRBJ1-1, with D hard to call. The CDR3 totals 15 residues. V gave up 1 base and J gave up 4 bases, with 13 bases separating them. Germline CDR1 reads LNHDA; CDR2 reads SQIVND (reference sequence). DNA for the CDR3: TGTGCCAGTAGTATAGGGACCACCCCAGGCACTGAAGCTTTCTTT. It encodes CASSIGTTPGTEAFF.

Regarding this clone: An end of the junction differs from the germline gene, which may be a read error. The rearrangement links TRBV7-9 to TRBJ2-7, with D perhaps TRBD2 (6 bases). This CDR3 contains 15 residues. CDR1 SEHNR and CDR2 FQNEAQ come from the germline V gene (reference sequence). CDR3 in amino acids: CASSLASGRRYEQCF. The DNA for the CDR3 is TGTGCCAGCAGCTTAGCTAGCGGACGTCGCTACGAGCAGTGCTTC.

The chain uses TRBV27 and TRBJ1-1; D is undetermined. Germline values: CDR1 MNHEY, CDR2 SMNVEV (reference sequence). The ends were cut back, 3 bases at V and 1 base at J, with 6 bases in the middle. This CDR3 contains 13 residues. The CDR3 DNA follows: TGTGCCAGCAGTTTCTCAGGGAACACTGAAGCTTTCTTT. Encoded protein: CASSFSGNTEAFF.

The chain links TRBV27 to TRBJ1-4; no firm D call. This CDR3 spans 13 amino acids. Trimming pared 5 bases from V and 15 bases from J, leaving 19 bases between. Germline lookup yields CDR1 MNHEY and CDR2 SMNVEV (reference sequence). This chain's CDR3 is CASSRRHDETVFF. The DNA for the CDR3 is TGTGCCAGCAGTCGTCGACATGATGAAACGGTGTTTTTT.

At least ten counts were recorded for this clone. The CDR3 bases are TGTGCCAGCAGTTTACCTTTCGGGGGTGGCTACACCTTC. It translates to CASSLPFGGGYTF. This chain uses TRBV28 with TRBJ1-2; tentative D call: TRBD1 (5 bases). Germline CDR1 reads MDHEN; CDR2 reads SYDVKM. With 2 bases removed from V and 7 bases from J, the gap between germline ends came to 11 bases. The CDR3 is 13 residues long.

The gene calls are TRBV5-1 and TRBJ2-5; 8 nucleotides agree with TRBD1. The CDR3 runs to 15 residues. The V gene end was trimmed by 3 bases and the J gene end by 11 bases; junction bases not matched to a gene: 15. CDR1 and CDR2 from the germline V gene are SGHRS and YFSETQ. As DNA, the CDR3 is TGCGCCAGCAGCTGGGCCACAGGGGGGCAAAGGGAGCAGTACTTC. Translation: CASSWATGGQREQYF.

Remarks on this clone: One end of the junction does not line up with germline, which may come from a read error. The chain joins TRBV6-1 to TRBJ2-1; 10 positions match TRBD2. In germline, CDR1 is MNHNS, CDR2 SASEGT. There are 15 residues in the CDR3. The CDR3 DNA reads TGTGCCAGCAGTGGACCCTCTAGCGGGAGTTTTTTGATGGTCTTC. It encodes CASSGPSSGSFLMVF.

The chain couples TRBV10-3 to TRBJ2-2; 9 bases agree with TRBD2. The germline V gene has CDR1 ENHRY and CDR2 SYGVKD. Germline trimming cut 7 bases from V and 2 bases from J; bases unmatched to any gene: 11. There are 17 residues in the CDR3. The DNA for the CDR3 is TGTGCCATCAAGGCCCATTTAGCGGGAGTAAACACCGGGGAGCTGTTTTTT. Residues: CAIKAHLAGVNTGELFF.